The 11 T cell receptor beta chains in this list originate from one sample, sequenced in a study of T cells expressing NK-cell markers (TCRdb year 2020). The receptor library was made with 5' RACE. These reads were obtained on an Illumina HiSeq 2000. TCRdb reprocessed the reads and provides one entry for every CDR3 protein sequence; no DNA is given. For this sample, the table gives about half a million distinct CDR3 sequences. Over 1.3% of the sample rests with the top ten. The sequenced sample was blood T cells: a sorted CD56 or NKG2C T cell subset, CD4+ or CD8+ T cells, or bulk PBMC T cells (not recorded which). These receptors were collected from a woman in her 50s in good health. Donor details come from another sample of the same person, matched by shared clones.

This sequence joins TRBV3-1 and TRBJ2-4; TCRdb reports TRBD2, a call that lacks DNA to check it against. The germline V gene has CDR1 LGHDT and CDR2 YNNKEL (reference sequence). The CDR3 loop spans 14 amino acids. The CDR3 loop reads CASSFQGRENIQYF.

V is TRBV28 and J is TRBJ1-2; TCRdb calls TRBD1, which cannot be checked without DNA. Germline assignment: CDR1 MDHEN and CDR2 SYDVKM. The CDR3 covers 16 residues. The CDR3 protein is CASTSTLGTGTHGYTF.

This CDR3 reads CASAVAGNTIYF. The chain links TRBV13 to TRBJ1-3. The CDR3 contains 12 residues. CDR1 and CDR2 (germline): PRHDT, FYEKMQ (reference sequence).

The rearrangement uses TRBV20-1 and TRBJ2-1. The germline V gene encodes CDR1 DFQATT and CDR2 SNEGSKA (reference sequence). The CDR3 consists of 17 residues. The CDR3 here is CSARDPLAKIGSNEQFF.

The CDR3 spells CAISESGQGASTEAFF. V and J are TRBV10-3 and TRBJ1-1; TCRdb's D gene call, TRBD1, goes unchecked for lack of DNA. Germline CDR1 reads ENHRY; CDR2 reads SYGVKD. This CDR3 region has 16 residues.

J is TRBJ2-2 and V is TRBV4-1; absent DNA, TCRdb's TRBD2 call cannot be checked. There are 18 residues in the CDR3. Germline assignment: CDR1 MGHRA and CDR2 YSYEKL. The chain's CDR3 is CASSQEASGRANTGELFF.

The chain links TRBV5-1 to TRBJ2-4; the TCRdb call, TRBD2, lacks DNA for checking. The CDR3 is 13 amino acids. The germline V gene encodes CDR1 SGHRS and CDR2 YFSETQ. CDR3 protein: CASSPGLLNIQYF.

The V gene is TRBV6-1, the J gene TRBJ2-1; TCRdb reports TRBD2, a call that lacks DNA to check it against. The CDR3 has 15 amino acids. The germline V gene has CDR1 MNHNS and CDR2 SASEGT. This chain's CDR3 is CASSEPGGSYNEQFF.

V and J are TRBV6-1 and TRBJ1-5; checking the TCRdb D call of TRBD1 is not possible without DNA. The V gene's germline CDR1 is MNHNS and CDR2 SASEGT. The CDR3 is made up of 15 amino acids. The CDR3 sequence is CASSGTAHSNQPQHF.

The chain combines TRBV12-3 or TRBV12-4 with TRBJ1-6; TCRdb's D gene call, TRBD1, goes unchecked for lack of DNA. This CDR3 spans 14 amino acids. The CDR3 loop is CASTTGDPNSPLHF.

The chain has TRBV7-6 and TRBJ2-6; TCRdb's D call of TRBD1 is untestable without DNA. Germline V gives CDR1 SGHVS, CDR2 FNYEAQ. The CDR3 is made up of 16 amino acids. The CDR3 is CASSLGRGLGANVLTF.